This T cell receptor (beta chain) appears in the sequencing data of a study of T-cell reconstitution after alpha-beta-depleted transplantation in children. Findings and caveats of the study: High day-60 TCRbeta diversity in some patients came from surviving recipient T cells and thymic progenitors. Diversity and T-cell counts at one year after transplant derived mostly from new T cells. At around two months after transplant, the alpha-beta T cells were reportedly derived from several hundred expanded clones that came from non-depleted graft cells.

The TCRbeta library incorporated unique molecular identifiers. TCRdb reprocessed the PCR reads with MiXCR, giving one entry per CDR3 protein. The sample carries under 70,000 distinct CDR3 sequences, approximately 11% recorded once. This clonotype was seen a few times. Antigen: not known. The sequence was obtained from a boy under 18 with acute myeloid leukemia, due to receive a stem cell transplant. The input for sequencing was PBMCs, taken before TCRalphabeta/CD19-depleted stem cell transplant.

CDR3 DNA sequence: TGCAGCGTACGACAGGGTCAACCCCTCGGCTACACCTTC. The encoded protein is CSVRQGQPLGYTF. The chain joins TRBV29-1 to TRBJ1-2; 7 bases agree with TRBD1. CDR3 length: 13 amino acids. The ends lost 6 bases at V and 8 bases at J; junction bases unmatched: 12. Germline V CDR1 and CDR2: SQVTM, ANQGSEA.